This T cell receptor beta chain was sequenced for a study of T-cell reconstitution after alpha-beta-depleted transplantation in children. This clonotype showed up many times. Its antigen is undetermined. This CDR3 region has 15 residues. The V gene end was trimmed by 1 base and the J gene end by 3 bases; junction bases not matched to a gene: 1. From germline, CDR1 is SGHDT and CDR2 YYEEEE. The study's findings and limits: As was reported, about two months after transplant, alpha-beta T cells came from several hundred expanded graft clones. Surviving recipient cells, namely T cells and thymic progenitors, were the source of high day-60 TCRbeta diversity in some patients. Most T-cell counts and diversity one year after the transplant came from T cells that were newly produced.

Unique molecular identifiers were used to barcode this TCRbeta library. TCRdb recomputed calls from the PCR reads with MiXCR, one row per CDR3 protein. The profile shows 250,000 to 300,000 distinct CDR3 sequences, roughly 8.2% of them singletons. This specimen was peripheral blood, taken 360 days after TCRalphabeta/CD19-depleted stem cell transplant. The chain recombines TRBV5-6 with TRBJ2-6, with 7 bases identical to TRBD1. The clonotype comes from a female patient between 2 and 10 years old who had a stem cell transplant for Fanconi anemia, so the T cells may come from the graft donor. The CDR3 bases are TGTGCCAGCAGCTTGAGGGGGCTTGGGGCCAACGTCCTGACTTTC. This translates into CASSLRGLGANVLTF.